This TCR beta chain was profiled in a study of blood T cell repertoires in COVID-19. Study summary: Specimens from acute and convalescent COVID-19 originated in the United States, Italy and Spain. The analysed material was cDNA or gDNA that came from T cells, B-cell-depleted T cells, or PBMCs.

Authors' data handling: Reference gene primer amplification gave nucleated cell count estimates. Libraries were prepared by immunoSEQ multiplex PCR; TCRdb keeps only in-frame clonotypes and omits some of them. Clonal size and the V and J genes are those of that table, whereas D and trimming came from the DNA. The table records approximately 150,000 clones, 60% to 80% of them present only once. The CDR3 totals 15 residues. CDR1 and CDR2 from the germline V gene are MNHEY and SMNVEV (reference sequence). The J segment lost 7 bases and the V segment lost 5 bases, leaving 8 bases of the junction unmatched.

This sequence originates from a man in his fifties or sixties with active or convalescent COVID-19. The sequenced sample was peripheral blood. The chain recombines TRBV27 with TRBJ2-7; 13 bases are a match to TRBD2. The CDR3 sequence is CASSALAGGPLEQYF. For the CDR3, the DNA is TGTGCCAGCAGTGCACTAGCGGGAGGGCCCTTGGAGCAGTACTTC.